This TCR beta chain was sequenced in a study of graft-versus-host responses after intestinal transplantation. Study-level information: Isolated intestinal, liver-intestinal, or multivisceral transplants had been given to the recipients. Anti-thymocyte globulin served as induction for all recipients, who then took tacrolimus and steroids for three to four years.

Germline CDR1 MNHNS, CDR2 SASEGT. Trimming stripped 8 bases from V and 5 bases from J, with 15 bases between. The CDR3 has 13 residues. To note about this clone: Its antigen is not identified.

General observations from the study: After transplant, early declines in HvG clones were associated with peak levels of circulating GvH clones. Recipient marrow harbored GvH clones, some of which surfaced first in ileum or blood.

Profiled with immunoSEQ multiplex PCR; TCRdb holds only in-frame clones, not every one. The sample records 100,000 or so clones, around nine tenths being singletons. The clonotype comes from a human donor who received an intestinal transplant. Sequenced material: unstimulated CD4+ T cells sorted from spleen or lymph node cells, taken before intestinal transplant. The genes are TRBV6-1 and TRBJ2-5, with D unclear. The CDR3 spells CASHANYGETQYF. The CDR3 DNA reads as TGTGCCAGCCATGCGAACTACGGGGAGACCCAGTACTTC.